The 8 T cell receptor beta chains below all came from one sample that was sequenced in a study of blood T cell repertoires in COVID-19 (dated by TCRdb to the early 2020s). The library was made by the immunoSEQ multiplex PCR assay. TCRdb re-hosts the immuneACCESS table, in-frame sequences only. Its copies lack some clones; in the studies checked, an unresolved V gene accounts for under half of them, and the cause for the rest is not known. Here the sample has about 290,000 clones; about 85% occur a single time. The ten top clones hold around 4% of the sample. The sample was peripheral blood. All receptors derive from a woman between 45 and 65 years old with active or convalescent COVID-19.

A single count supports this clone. The CDR3: CASSYRRGNTGELFF. The CDR3 region has the DNA TGTGCCAGCAGTTACAGGCGCGGTAACACCGGGGAGCTGTTTTTT. The chain carries TRBV6-5 and TRBJ2-2; D is undetermined. CDR1 and CDR2 from the germline V gene are MNHEY and SVGAGI. Trimming removed 2 bases at V and 2 bases at J, with 9 bases between. The CDR3 spans 15 residues.

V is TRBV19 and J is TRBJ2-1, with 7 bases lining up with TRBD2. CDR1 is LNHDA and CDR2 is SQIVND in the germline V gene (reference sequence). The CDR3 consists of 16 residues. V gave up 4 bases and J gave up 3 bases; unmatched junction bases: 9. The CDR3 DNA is TGTGCCAGTAGTACCAAAAAGCTAGCGGTCTACAATGAGCAGTTCTTC. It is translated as CASSTKKLAVYNEQFF.

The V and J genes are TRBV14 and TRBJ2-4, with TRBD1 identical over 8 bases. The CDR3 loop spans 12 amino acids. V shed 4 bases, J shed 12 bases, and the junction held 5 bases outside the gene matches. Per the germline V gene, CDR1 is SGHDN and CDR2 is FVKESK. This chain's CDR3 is CASSLDRGGQYF. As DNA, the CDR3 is TGTGCCAGCAGCCTCGACAGGGGAGGTCAGTACTTC.

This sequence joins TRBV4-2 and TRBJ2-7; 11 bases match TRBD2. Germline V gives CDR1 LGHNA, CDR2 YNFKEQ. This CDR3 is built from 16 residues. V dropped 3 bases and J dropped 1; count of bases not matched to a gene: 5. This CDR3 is CASSHVAGGFSYEQYF. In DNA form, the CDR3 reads TGTGCCAGCAGCCATGTAGCGGGAGGGTTTTCCTACGAGCAGTACTTC.

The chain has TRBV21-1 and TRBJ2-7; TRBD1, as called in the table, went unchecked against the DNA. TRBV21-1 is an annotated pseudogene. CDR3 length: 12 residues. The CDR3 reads CARDRGTYEQYF. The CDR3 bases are TGTGCCAGAGACAGGGGAACCTACGAGCAGTACTTC.

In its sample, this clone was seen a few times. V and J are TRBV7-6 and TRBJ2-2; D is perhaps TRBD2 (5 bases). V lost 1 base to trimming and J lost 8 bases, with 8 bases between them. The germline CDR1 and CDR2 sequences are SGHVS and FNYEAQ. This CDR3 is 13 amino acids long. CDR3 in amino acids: CASSLGREGELFF. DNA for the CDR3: TGTGCCAGCAGCTTAGGAAGGGAGGGGGAGCTGTTTTTT. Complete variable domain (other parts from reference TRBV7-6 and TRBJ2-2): GAGVSQSPRYKVTKRGQDVALRCDPISGHVSLYWYRQALGQGPEFLTYFNYEAQQDKSGLPNDRFSAERPEGSISTLTIQRTEQRDSAMYRCASSLGREGELFFGEGSRLTVL.

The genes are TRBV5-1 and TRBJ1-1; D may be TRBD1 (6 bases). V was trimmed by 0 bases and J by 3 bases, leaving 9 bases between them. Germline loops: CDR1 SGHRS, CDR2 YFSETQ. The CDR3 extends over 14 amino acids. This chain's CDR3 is CASSLAQGYTEAFF. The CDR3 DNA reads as TGCGCCAGCAGCTTGGCTCAGGGGTACACTGAAGCTTTCTTT.

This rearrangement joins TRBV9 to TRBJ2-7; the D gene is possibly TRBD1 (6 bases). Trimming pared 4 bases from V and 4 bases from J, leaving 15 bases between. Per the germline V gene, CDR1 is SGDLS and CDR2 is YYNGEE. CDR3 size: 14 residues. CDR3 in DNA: TGTGCCAGCAGCCTGGGACATACTTTTTACGAGCAGTACTTC. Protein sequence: CASSLGHTFYEQYF.